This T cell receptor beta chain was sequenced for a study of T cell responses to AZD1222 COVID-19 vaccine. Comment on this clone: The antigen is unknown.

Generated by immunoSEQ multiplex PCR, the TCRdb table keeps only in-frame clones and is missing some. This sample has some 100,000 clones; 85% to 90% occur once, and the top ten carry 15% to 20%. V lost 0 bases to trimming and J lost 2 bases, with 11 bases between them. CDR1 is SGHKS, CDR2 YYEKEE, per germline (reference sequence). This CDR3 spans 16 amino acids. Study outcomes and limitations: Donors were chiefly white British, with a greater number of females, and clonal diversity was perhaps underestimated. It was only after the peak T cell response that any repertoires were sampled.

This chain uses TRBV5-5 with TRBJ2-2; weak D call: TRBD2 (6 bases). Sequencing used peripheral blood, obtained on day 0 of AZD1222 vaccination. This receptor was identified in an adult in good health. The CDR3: CASSLGGVSNTGELFF. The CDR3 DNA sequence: TGTGCCAGCAGCTTGGGCGGGGTGTCTAACACCGGGGAGCTGTTTTTT.